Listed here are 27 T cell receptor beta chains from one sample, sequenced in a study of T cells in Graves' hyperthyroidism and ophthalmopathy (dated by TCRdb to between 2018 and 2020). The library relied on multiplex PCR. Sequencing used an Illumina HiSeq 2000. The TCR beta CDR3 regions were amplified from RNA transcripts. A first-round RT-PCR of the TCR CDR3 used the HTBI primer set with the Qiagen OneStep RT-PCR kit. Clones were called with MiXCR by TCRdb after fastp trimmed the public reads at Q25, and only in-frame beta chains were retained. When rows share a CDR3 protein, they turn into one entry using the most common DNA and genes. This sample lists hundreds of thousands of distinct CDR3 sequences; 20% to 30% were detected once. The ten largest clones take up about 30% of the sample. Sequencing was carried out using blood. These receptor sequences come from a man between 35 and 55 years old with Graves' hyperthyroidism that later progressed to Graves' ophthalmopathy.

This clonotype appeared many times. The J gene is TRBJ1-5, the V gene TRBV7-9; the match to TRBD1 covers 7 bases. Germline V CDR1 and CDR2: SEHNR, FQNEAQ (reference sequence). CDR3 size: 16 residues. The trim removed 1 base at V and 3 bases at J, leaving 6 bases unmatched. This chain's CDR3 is CASSLVGRGDNQPQHF. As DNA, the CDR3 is TGTGCCAGCAGCTTAGTTGGCAGGGGGGACAATCAGCCCCAGCATTTT.

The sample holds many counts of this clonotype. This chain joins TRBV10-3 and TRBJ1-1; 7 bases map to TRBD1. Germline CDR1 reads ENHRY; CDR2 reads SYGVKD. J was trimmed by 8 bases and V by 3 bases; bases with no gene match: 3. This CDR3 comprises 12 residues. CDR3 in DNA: TGTGCCATCAGTGATCGGACAGGAGAAGCTTTCTTT. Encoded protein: CAISDRTGEAFF.

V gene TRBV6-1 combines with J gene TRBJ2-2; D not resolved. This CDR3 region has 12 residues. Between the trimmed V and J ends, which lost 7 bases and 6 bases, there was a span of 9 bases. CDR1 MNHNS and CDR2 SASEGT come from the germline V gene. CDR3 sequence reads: CASTQGPGELFF. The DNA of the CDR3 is TGTGCCAGCACACAAGGGCCCGGGGAGCTGTTTTTT.

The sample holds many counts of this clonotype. The CDR3 bases are TGTGCCAGTACCGACAGCCCCAACACCGGGGAGCTGTTTTTT. This codes for CASTDSPNTGELFF. The chain has TRBV19 and TRBJ2-2; tentatively, D is TRBD1 (5 bases). Germline V gene lookup returns CDR1 LNHDA and CDR2 SQIVND (reference sequence). V was shortened by 7 bases and J by 2 bases, with 11 bases between the two germline ends. This CDR3 region has 14 residues.

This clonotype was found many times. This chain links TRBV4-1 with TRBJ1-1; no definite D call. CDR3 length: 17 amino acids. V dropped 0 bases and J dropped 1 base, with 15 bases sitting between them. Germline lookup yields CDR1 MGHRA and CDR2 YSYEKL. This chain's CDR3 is CASSQDPLTPGNTEAFF. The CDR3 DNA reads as TGCGCCAGCAGCCAAGATCCCTTGACCCCCGGGAACACTGAAGCTTTCTTT.

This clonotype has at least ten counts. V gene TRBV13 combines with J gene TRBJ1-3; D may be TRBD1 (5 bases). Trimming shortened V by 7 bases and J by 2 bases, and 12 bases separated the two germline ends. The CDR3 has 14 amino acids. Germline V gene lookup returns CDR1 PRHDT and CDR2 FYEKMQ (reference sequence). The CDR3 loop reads CASKTQGPGNTIYF. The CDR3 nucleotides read TGTGCCAGCAAGACTCAGGGTCCTGGAAACACCATATATTTT.

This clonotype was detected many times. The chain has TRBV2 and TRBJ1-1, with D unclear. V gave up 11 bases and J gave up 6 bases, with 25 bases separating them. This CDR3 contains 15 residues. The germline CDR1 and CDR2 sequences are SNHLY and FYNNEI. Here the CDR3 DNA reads TGTGCCCAGCGGGCCAGCCTACCGGGCAGCGCTGAAGCTTTCTTT. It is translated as CAQRASLPGSAEAFF.

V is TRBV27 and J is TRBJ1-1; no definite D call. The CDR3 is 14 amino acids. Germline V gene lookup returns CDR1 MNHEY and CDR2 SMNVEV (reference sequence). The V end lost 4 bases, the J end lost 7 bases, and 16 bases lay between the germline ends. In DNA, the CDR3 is TGTGCCAGCAGTTGGGTCAGACAACCGGGTGAAGCTTTCTTT. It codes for CASSWVRQPGEAFF.

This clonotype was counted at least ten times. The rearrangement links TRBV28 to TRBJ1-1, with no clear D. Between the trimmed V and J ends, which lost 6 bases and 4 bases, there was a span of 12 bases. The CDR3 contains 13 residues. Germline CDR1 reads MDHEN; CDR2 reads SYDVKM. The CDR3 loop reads CASSEPPGTEAFF. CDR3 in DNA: TGTGCCAGCAGCGAACCTCCGGGCACTGAAGCTTTCTTT.

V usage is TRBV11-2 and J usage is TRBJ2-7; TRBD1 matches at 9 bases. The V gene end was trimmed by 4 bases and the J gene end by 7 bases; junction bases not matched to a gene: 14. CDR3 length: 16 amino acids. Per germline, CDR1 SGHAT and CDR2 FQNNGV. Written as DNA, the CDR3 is TGTGCCAGCAGCTCTTCGGCTACGGGACAGGGCCGGGAGCAGTACTTC. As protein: CASSSSATGQGREQYF.

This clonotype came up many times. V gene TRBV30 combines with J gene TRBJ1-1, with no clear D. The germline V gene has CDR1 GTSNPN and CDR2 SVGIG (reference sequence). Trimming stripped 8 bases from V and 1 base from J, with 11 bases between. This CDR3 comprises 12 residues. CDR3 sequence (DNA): TGTGCCGCGAACCGTAGGAACACTGAAGCTTTCTTT. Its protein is CAANRRNTEAFF. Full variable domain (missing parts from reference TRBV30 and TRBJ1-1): SQTIHQWPATLVQPVGSPLSLECTVEGTSNPNLYWYRQAAGRGLQLLFYSVGIGQISSEVPQNLSASRPQDRQFILSSKKLLLSDSGFYLCAANRRNTEAFFGQGTRLTVV.

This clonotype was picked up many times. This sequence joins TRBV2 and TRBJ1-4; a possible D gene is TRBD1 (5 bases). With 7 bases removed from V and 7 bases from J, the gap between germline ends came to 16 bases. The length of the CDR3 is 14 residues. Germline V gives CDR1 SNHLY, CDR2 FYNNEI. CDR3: CASTFGGSGEKLFF. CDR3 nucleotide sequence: TGTGCCAGCACCTTTGGGGGATCTGGTGAAAAACTGTTTTTT.

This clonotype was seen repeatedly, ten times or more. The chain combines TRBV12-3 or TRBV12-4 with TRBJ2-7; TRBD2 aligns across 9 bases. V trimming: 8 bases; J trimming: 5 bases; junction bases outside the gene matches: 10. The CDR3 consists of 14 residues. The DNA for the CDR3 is TGTGCCAGCCGGAAGCGGGAGGATTTCCACGAGCAGTACTTC. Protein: CASRKREDFHEQYF.

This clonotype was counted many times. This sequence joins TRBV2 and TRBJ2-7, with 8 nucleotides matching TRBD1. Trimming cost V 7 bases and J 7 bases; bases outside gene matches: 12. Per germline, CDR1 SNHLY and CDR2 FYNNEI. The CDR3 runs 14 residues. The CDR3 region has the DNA TGTGCCAGCAACCCTGGGACAGGATCGGAGGAGCAGTACTTC. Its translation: CASNPGTGSEEQYF.

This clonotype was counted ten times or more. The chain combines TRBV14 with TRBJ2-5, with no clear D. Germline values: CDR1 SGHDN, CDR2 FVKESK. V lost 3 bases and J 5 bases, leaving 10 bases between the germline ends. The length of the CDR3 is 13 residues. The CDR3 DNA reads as TGTGCCAGCAGCCAGCAGCCGCTGGAGACCCAGTACTTC. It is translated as CASSQQPLETQYF.

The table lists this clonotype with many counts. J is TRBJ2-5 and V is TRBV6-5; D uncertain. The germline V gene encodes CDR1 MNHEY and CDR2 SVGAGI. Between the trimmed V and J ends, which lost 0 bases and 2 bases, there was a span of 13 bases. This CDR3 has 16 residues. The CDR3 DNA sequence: TGTGCCAGCAGTTACTCGTCTAGACGCCCACAAGAGACCCAGTACTTC. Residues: CASSYSSRRPQETQYF.

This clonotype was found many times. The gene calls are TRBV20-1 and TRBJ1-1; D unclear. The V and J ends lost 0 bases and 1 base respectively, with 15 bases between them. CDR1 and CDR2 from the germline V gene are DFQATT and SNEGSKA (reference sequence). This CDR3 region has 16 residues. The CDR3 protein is CSARDRELDSNTEAFF. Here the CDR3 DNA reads TGCAGTGCTAGAGATCGGGAGCTGGATTCGAACACTGAAGCTTTCTTT.

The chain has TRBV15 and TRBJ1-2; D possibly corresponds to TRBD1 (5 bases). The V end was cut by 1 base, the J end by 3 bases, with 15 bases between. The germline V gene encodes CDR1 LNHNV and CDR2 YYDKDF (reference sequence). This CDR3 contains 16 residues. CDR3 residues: CATSRAGGRDDYGYTF. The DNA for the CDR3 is TGTGCCACCAGCAGAGCAGGTGGCAGGGATGACTATGGCTACACCTTC.

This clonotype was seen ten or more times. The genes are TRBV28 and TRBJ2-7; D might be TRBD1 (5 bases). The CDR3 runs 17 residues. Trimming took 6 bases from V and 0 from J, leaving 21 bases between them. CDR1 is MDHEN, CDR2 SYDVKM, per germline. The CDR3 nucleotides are TGTGCCAGCAGGCCTCAAGTAGGGGCCCTCCTCTCCTACGAGCAGTACTTC. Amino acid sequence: CASRPQVGALLSYEQYF.

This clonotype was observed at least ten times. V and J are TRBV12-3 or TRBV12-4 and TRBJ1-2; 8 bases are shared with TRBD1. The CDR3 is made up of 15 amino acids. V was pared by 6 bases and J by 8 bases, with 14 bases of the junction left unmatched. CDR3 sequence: CASRKGQGLYRGYTF. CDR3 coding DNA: TGTGCCAGCAGGAAAGGACAGGGCCTTTATAGAGGCTACACCTTC.

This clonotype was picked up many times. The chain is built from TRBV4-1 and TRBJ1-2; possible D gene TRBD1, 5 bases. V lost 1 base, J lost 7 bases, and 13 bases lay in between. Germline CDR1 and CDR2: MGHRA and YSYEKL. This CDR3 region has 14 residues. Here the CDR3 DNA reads TGCGCCAGCAGCCAAGTGCGGCAGGGAAGTGGCTACACCTTC. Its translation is CASSQVRQGSGYTF.

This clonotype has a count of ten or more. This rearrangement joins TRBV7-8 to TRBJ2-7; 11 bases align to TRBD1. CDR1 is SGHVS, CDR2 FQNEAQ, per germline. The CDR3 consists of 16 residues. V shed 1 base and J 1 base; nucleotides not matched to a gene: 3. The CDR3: CASSLEGQGDSYEQYF. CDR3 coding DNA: TGTGCCAGCAGCTTAGAGGGACAGGGGGATTCCTACGAGCAGTACTTC. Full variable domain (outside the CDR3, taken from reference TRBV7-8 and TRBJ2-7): GAGVSQSPRYKVAKRGQDVALRCDPISGHVSLFWYQQALGQGPEFLTYFQNEAQLDKSGLPSDRFFAERPEGSVSTLKIQRTQQEDSAVYLCASSLEGQGDSYEQYFGPGTRLTVT.

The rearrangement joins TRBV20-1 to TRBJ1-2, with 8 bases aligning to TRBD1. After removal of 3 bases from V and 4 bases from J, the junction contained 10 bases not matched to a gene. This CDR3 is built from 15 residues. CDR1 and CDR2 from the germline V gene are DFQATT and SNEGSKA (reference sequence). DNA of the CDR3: TGCAGTGCTAGCGCGTCCGACAGGGGTTCCTATGGCTACACCTTC. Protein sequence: CSASASDRGSYGYTF.

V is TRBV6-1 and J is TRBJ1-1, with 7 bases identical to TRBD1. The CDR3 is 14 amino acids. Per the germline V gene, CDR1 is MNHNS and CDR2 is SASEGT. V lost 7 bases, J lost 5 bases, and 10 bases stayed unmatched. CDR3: CASTSGGSRTEAFF. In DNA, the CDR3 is TGTGCCAGCACCTCAGGGGGTTCACGGACTGAAGCTTTCTTT.

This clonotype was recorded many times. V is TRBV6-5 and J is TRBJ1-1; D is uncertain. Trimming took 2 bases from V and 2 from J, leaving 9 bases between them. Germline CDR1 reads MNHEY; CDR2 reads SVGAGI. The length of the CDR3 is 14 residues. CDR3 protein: CASSYVAGNTEAFF. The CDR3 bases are TGTGCCAGCAGTTACGTTGCAGGAAACACTGAAGCTTTCTTT.

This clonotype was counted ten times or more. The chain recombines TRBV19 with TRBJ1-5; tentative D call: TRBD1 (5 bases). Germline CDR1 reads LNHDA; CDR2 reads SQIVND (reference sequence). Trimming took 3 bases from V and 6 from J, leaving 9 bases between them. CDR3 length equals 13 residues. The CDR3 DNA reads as TGTGCCAGTAGTATTGTAGGGGTTCAGCCCCAGCATTTT. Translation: CASSIVGVQPQHF.

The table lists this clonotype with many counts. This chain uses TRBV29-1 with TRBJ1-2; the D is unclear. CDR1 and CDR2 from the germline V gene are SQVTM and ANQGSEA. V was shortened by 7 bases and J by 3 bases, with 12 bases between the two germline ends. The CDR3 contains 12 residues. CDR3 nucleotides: TGCAGCGCGGCCCTTGGGGACTATGGCTACACCTTC. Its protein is CSAALGDYGYTF.